Shown below are 4 T cell receptor beta chains from a single sample sequenced in a study of blood T cell repertoires in COVID-19. The table came from immunoSEQ multiplex PCR; TCRdb's copy has only in-frame clones and leaves some out. In the table there are 150,000 or so clones, approximately 83% of which are singletons. The sequenced material came from peripheral blood. The receptor set was obtained from a woman over 75 with acute or convalescent COVID-19.

The chain links TRBV5-1 to TRBJ2-2, with TRBD2 as a possible D gene (6 bases). The length of the CDR3 is 15 residues. Germline V gene data show CDR1 as SGHRS and CDR2 as YFSETQ. Trimming took 5 bases from V and 1 from J, leaving 12 bases between them. CDR3 DNA sequence: TGCGCCAGCAGTAGGGACTCTCAGAACACCGGGGAGCTGTTTTTT. Its translation is CASSRDSQNTGELFF.

This clone occurred many times. V gene TRBV29-1 combines with J gene TRBJ1-1; D is possibly TRBD1 (6 bases). The ends were cut back, 2 bases at V and 11 bases at J, with 9 bases in the middle. The CDR3 contains 10 residues. Germline V gene sequence: CDR1 SQVTM, CDR2 ANQGSEA. The CDR3 nucleotides are TGCAGCGTTGAATCAGGGGACGCTTTCTTT. Encoded protein: CSVESGDAFF.

V is TRBV6-2 or TRBV6-3 and J is TRBJ1-1; no clear D gene. Trimming took 2 bases from V and 1 from J, leaving 14 bases between them. This CDR3 comprises 16 residues. CDR1 is MNHEY, CDR2 SVGEGT, per germline. CDR3 protein: CASSYRADTSNTEAFF. CDR3 nucleotide sequence: TGTGCCAGCAGTTACCGTGCTGACACCTCGAACACTGAAGCTTTCTTT.

This chain connects TRBV28 to TRBJ1-1; D not resolved. The V gene's germline CDR1 is MDHEN and CDR2 SYDVKM. The CDR3 consists of 17 residues. The V gene lost 5 bases and the J gene lost 1 base, with 20 bases spanning the gap. The CDR3 spells CASSPEYSTRTNTEAFF. In DNA form, the CDR3 reads TGTGCCAGCAGTCCCGAATACTCCACTAGGACGAACACTGAAGCTTTCTTT.